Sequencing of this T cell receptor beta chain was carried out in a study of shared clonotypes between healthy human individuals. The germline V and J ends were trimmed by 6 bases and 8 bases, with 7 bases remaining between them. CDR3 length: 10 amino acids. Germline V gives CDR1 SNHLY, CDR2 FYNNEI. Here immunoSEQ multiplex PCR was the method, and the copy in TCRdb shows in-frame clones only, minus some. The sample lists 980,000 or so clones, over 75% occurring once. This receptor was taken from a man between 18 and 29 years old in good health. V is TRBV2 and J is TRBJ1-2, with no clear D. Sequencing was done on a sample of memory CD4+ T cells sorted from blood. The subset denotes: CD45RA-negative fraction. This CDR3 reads CASRYTGYTF. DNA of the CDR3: TGTGCCAGCAGATACACGGGCTACACCTTC.